This T cell receptor (beta chain) emerged from a study of blood T cell repertoires in COVID-19. Study context: Acute and convalescent COVID-19 specimens originated in the United States, Italy and Spain. Sources were T cells, B-cell-depleted T cells, or PBMCs; the material itself was cDNA or gDNA.

The authors' processing: From reference gene primer amplification, estimates of nucleated cell counts were derived. Sequencing was performed with immunoSEQ multiplex PCR; in TCRdb, only in-frame clones are kept and a portion is missing. From that table come the V and J calls and clone size; the DNA was used to work out D and trimming. This table has some 180,000 clones, 81% appearing once. Recruited during active infection, patients (from Seattle) were subsequently followed longitudinally. The sample taken for sequencing was peripheral blood. The source of this sequence is a woman in her 40s with COVID-19, enrolled during active disease.

The CDR3 nucleotides are TGTGCCAGCAGCCTGATAGCTAGCGGAGCCCAAGAGACCCAGTACTTC. Translating it yields CASSLIASGAQETQYF. The chain couples TRBV7-9 to TRBJ2-5; 7 positions match TRBD2. Germline loops: CDR1 SEHNR, CDR2 FQNEAQ (reference sequence). Trimming at V came to 5 bases and at J to 1 base, leaving 10 bases not matched to a gene. CDR3 length: 16 amino acids.